The clone carrying this T cell receptor beta chain was picked up a small number of times. Using immunoSEQ multiplex PCR, the repertoire was profiled, and TCRdb retains in-frame clones only, with some absent. The sample consists of approximately 200,000 clones, roughly 81% of them appearing once. The CDR3 covers 17 residues. The V gene's germline CDR1 is LGHNA and CDR2 YNFKEQ. Trimming at V came to 0 bases and at J to 3 bases, leaving 7 bases not matched to a gene. This sample was taken from a study of blood T cell repertoires in COVID-19. Study-level background: From T cells, B-cell-depleted T cells, or PBMCs came the material, which was cDNA or gDNA.

Source material: peripheral blood. This TCR came from a woman of 80 years or more with COVID-19, enrolled during active disease. The chain carries TRBV4-2 and TRBJ1-2; 10 nucleotides agree with TRBD1. CDR3 sequence (DNA): TGTGCCAGCAGCCAAGAAGGGGGGACAGGGGTGTACTATGGCTACACCTTC. This encodes CASSQEGGTGVYYGYTF.